A single T cell receptor (beta chain) is shown here with its context. The antigen remains unidentified. TCRdb re-analysed the 5' RACE reads in MiXCR, keeping a single row per CDR3 protein. The sample includes 300,000 to 400,000 distinct CDR3 sequences, approximately 15% of them seen just once. Trimming shortened V by 8 bases and J by 7 bases, and 24 bases separated the two germline ends. The CDR3 is 15 amino acids. This specimen comes from a study of T-cell memory formation after mild COVID-19. Whole-study context: TCR clustering was largely donor specific. Whole-study findings and limits: Several responding clones turned up in pre-infection memory, indicating that cross-reactive memory may have taken part. The study found balanced CD4/CD8 in clones contracting day 15 to 85 and a CD4+ lean in later expanders.

The TCR originated in a young man who had mild COVID-19 (a few samples of this study predate the infection). Cell type and time point are not known. The source material was PBMCs or a T cell subset sorted from them (not recorded which). The V call is TRBV12-3 or TRBV12-4, the J call TRBJ2-7; possible D gene TRBD2, 6 bases. CDR3 amino acids: CASAREQLRTGEQYF. CDR3 in DNA: TGTGCCAGCGCCCGGGAGCAACTTAGAACTGGGGAGCAGTACTTC.